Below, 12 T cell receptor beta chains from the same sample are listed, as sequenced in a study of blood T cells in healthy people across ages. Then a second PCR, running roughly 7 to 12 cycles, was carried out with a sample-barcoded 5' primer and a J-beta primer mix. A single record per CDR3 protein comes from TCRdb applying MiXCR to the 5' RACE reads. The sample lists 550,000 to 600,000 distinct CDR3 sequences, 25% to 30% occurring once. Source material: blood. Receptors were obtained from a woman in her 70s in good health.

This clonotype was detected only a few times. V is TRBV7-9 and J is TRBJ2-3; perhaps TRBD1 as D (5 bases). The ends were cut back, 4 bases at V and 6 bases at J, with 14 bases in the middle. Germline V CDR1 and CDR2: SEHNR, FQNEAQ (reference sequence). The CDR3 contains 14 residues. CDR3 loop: CASSYARQQDTQYF. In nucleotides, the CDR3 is TGTGCCAGCAGCTACGCCCGACAGCAGGATACGCAGTATTTT.

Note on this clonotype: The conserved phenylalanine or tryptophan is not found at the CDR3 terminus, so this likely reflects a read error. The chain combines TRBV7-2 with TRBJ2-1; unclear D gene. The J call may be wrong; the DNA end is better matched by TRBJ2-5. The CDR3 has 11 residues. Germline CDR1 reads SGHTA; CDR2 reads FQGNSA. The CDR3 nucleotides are TGTGCCAGCAGCACTCAGAAGACCCAGTACTCC. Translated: CASSTQKTQYS.

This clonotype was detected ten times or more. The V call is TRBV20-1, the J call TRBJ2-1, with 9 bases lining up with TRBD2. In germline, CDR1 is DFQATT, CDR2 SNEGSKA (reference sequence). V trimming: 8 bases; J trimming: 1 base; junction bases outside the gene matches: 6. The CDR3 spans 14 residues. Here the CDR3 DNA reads TGCAGTAAACAGCGGGGGGAATCCTACAATGAGCAGTTCTTC. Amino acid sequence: CSKQRGESYNEQFF.

CDR3 in DNA: TGTGCCAGCAGCTTAGCCGGACAGGGCTTTCGGGGCTACACCTTC. Residues: CASSLAGQGFRGYTF. The gene calls are TRBV7-2 and TRBJ1-2; 8 bases are a match to TRBD1. Per germline, CDR1 SGHTA and CDR2 FQGNSA. This CDR3 spans 15 amino acids. The V segment lost 0 bases and the J segment 8 bases; nucleotides outside the gene matches: 8.

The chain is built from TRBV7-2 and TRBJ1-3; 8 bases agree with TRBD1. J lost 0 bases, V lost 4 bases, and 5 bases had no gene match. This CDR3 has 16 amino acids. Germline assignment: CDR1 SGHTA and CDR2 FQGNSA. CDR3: CASSWYGQGSGNTIYF. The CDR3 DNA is TGTGCCAGCAGCTGGTATGGACAGGGCTCTGGAAACACCATATATTTT.

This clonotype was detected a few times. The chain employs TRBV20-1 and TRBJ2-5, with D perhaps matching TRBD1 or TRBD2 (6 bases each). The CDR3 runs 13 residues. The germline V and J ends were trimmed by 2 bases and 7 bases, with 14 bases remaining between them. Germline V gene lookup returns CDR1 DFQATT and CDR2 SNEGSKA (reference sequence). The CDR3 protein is CSARTRGVWTQYF. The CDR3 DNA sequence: TGCAGTGCTAGAACTAGGGGGGTATGGACCCAGTACTTC.

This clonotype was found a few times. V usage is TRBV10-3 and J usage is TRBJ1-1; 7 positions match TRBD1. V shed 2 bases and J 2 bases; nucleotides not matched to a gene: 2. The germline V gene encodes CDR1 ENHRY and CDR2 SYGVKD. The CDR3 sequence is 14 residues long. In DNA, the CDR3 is TGTGCCATCAGTGAGAAGGGGGCTAACACTGAAGCTTTCTTT. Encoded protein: CAISEKGANTEAFF.

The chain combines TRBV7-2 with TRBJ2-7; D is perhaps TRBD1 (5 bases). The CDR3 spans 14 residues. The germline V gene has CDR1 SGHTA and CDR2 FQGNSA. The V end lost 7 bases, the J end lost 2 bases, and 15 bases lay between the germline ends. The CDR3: CASNRRGSTYEQYF. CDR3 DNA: TGTGCCAGCAACCGAAGGGGCAGCACCTACGAGCAGTACTTC.

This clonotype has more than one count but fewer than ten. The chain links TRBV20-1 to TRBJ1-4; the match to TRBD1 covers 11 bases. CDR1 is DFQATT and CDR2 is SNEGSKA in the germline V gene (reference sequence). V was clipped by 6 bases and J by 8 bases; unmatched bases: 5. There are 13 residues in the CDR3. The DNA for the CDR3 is TGCAGTGCCCGGACAGGGGGCGAGGAAAAACTGTTTTTT. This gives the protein CSARTGGEEKLFF.

The CDR3 nucleotides are TGCAGTGCTTTACCACCTTCAGGGGGGGGATTAGAGACCCAGTACTTC. It translates to CSALPPSGGGLETQYF. J is TRBJ2-1 and V is TRBV20-1; D tentatively fits TRBD1 or TRBD2 (7 bases each). The DNA matches TRBJ2-5 better at its end, which makes the J call doubtful. Germline V gives CDR1 DFQATT, CDR2 SNEGSKA (reference sequence). This CDR3 contains 16 residues.

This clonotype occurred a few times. The CDR3 sequence is CASSPSYRDNEQFF. The CDR3 coding sequence is TGTGCCAGCTCACCGAGTTACCGAGACAATGAGCAGTTCTTC. The V call is TRBV18, the J call TRBJ2-5; D remains ambiguous. The closer fit of TRBJ2-1 to the DNA end suggests the J call may be wrong. The germline gives CDR1 KGHSH, CDR2 LQKENI. The CDR3 sequence is 14 residues long.

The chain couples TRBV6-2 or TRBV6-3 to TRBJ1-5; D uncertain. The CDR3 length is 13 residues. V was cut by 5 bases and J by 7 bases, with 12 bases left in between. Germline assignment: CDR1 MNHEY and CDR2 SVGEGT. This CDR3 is CASSGPFWQPQHF. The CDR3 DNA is TGTGCCAGCAGTGGACCTTTTTGGCAGCCCCAGCATTTT.